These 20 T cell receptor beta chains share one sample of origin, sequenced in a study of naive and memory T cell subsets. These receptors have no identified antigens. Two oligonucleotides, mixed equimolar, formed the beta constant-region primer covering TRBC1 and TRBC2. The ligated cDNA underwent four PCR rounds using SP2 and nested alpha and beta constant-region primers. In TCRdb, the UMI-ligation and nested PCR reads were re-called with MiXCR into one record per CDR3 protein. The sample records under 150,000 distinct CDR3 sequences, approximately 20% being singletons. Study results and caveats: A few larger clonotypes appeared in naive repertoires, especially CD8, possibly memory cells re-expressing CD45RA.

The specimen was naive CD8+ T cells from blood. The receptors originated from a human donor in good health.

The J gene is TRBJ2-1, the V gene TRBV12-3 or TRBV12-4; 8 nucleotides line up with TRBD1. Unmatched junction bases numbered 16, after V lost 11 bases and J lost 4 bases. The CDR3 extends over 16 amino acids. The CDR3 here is CASAGWTGMRYNEQFF. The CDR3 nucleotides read TGTGCCTCCGCGGGCTGGACAGGGATGAGGTACAATGAGCAGTTCTTC.

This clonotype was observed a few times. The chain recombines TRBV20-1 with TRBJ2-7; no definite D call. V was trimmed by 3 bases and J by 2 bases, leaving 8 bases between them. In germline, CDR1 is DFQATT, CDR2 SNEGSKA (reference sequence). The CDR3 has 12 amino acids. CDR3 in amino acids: CSARSATYEQYF. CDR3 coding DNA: TGCAGTGCTAGGTCGGCGACCTACGAGCAGTACTTC.

This CDR3 reads CASSMGTSGSDEQFF. As DNA, the CDR3 is TGTGCCAGTAGTATGGGGACTAGCGGGAGCGATGAGCAGTTCTTC. The V and J genes are TRBV19 and TRBJ2-1; 14 bases are a match to TRBD2. This CDR3 has 15 amino acids. V lost 3 bases and J lost 8; bases outside the gene matches: 3. Germline V CDR1 and CDR2: LNHDA, SQIVND (reference sequence).

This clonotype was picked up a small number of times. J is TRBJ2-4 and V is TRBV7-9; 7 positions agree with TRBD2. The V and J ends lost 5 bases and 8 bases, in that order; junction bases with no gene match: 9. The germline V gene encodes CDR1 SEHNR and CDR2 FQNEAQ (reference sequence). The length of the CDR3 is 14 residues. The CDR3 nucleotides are TGTGCCAGCAGCCCCACTAGCGCCGTTCACATTCAGTACTTC. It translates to CASSPTSAVHIQYF. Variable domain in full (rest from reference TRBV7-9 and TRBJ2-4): DTGVSQNPRHKITKRGQNVTFRCDPISEHNRLYWYRQTLGQGPEFLTYFQNEAQLEKSRLLSDRFSAERPKGSFSTLEIQRTEQGDSAMYLCASSPTSAVHIQYFGAGTRLSVL.

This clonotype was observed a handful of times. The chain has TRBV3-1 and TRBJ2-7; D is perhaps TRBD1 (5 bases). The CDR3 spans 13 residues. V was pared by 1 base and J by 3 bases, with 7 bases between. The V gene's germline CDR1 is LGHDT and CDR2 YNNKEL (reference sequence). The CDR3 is CASSQGQSYEQYF. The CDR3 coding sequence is TGTGCCAGCAGCCAAGGACAGAGCTACGAGCAGTACTTC.

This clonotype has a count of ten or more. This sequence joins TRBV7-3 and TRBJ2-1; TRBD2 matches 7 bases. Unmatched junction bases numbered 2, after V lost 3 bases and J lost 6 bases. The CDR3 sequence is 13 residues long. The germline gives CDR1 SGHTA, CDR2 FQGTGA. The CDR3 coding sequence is TGTGCCAGCAGCTTCGGCGGGGGCAATGAGCAGTTCTTC. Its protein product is CASSFGGGNEQFF.

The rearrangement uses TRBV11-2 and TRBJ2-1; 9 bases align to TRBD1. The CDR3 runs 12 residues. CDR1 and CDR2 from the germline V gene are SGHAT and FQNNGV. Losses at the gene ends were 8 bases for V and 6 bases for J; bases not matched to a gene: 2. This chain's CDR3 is CASGDRVNEQFF. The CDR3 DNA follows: TGTGCCAGCGGGGACAGGGTCAATGAGCAGTTCTTC.

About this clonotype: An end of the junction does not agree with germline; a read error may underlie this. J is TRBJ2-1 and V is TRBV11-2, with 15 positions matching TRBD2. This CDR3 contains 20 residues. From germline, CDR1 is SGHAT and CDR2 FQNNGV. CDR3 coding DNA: TGTGCCAGCAGCTTAACGTGGACTAGCGGGAGGGCCGGTCCCTACAATAAGCAGTTCTTC. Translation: CASSLTWTSGRAGPYNKQFF.

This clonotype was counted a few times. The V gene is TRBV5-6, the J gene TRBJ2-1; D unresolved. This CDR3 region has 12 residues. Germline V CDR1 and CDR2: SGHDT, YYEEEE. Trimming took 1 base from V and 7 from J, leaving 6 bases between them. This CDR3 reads CASSLLRNEQFF. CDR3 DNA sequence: TGTGCCAGCAGCTTGCTTCGGAATGAGCAGTTCTTC. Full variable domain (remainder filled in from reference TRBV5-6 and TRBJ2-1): DAGVTQSPTHLIKTRGQQVTLRCSPKSGHDTVSWYQQALGQGPQFIFQYYEEEERQRGNFPDRFSGHQFPNYSSELNVNALLLGDSALYLCASSLLRNEQFFGPGTRLTVL.

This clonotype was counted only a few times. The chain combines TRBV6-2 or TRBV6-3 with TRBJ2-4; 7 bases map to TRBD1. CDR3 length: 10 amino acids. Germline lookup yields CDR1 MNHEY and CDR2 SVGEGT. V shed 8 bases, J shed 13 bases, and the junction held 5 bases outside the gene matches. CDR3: CASLGDSQYF. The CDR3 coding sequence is TGTGCCAGCCTTGGGGACAGCCAGTACTTC.

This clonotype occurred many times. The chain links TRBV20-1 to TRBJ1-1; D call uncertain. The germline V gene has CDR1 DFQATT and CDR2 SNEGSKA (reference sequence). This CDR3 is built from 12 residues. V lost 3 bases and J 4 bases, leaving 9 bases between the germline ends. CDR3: CSARGWGTEAFF. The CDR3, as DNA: TGCAGTGCTAGGGGATGGGGCACTGAAGCTTTCTTT.

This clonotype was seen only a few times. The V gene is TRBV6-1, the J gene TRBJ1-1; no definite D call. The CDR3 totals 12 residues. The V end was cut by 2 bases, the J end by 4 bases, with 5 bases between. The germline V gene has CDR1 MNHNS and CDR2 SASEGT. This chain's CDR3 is CASSERGTEAFF. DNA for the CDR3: TGTGCCAGCAGTGAACGAGGCACTGAAGCTTTCTTT.

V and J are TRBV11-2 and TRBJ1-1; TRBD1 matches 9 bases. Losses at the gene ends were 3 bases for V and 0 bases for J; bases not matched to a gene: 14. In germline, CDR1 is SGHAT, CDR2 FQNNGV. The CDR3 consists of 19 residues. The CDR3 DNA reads TGTGCCAGCAGCTTGGGGGCGGGACAGGGACCCATCATGAACACTGAAGCTTTCTTT. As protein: CASSLGAGQGPIMNTEAFF.

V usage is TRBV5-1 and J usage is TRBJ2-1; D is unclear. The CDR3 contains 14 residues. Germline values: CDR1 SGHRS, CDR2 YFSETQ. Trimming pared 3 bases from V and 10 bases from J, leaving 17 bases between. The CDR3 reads CASSWLGGVDEQFF. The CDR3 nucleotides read TGCGCCAGCAGCTGGCTCGGTGGGGTGGACGAGCAGTTCTTC.

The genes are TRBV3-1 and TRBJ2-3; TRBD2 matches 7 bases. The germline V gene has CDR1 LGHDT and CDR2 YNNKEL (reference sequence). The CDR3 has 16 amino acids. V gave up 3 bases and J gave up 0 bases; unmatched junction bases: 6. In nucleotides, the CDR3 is TGTGCCAGCAGCCACACCCTAGCGGATAGCACAGATACGCAGTATTTT. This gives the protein CASSHTLADSTDTQYF.

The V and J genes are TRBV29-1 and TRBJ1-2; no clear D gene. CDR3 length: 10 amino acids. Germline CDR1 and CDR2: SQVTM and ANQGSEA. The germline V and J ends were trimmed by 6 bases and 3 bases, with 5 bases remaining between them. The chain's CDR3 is CSVADYGYTF. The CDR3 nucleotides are TGCAGCGTCGCCGACTATGGCTACACCTTC.

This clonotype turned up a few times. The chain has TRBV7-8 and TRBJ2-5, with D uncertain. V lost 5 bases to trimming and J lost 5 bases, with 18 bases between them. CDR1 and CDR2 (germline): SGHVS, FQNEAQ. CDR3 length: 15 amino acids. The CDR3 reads CASSPSDKIRETQYF. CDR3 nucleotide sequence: TGTGCCAGCAGCCCATCTGACAAAATCAGGGAGACCCAGTACTTC.

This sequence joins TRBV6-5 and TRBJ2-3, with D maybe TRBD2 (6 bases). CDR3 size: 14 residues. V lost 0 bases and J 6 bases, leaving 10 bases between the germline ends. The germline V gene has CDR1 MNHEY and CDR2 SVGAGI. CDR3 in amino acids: CASSYSEGGDTQYF. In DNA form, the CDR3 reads TGTGCCAGCAGTTACTCGGAGGGCGGTGATACGCAGTATTTT.

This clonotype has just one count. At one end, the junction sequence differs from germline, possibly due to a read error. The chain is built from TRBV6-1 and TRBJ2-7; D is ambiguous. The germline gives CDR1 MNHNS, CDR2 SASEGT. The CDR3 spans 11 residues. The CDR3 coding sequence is TGTGCCAGCAGTGAAGGGTTGGTAGAGAACTTC. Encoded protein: CASSEGLVENF.

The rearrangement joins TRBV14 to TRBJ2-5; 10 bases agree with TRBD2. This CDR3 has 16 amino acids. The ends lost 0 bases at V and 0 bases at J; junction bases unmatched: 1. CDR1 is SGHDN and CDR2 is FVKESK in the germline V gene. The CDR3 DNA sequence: TGTGCCAGCAGCCAAGAGGGACTAGCGTACCAAGAGACCCAGTACTTC. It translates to CASSQEGLAYQETQYF.